The TCR beta chain under discussion was sequenced for a study of cytomegalovirus exposure and HLA in healthy donors. In the PCR, 60 Vbeta and 13 Jbeta primers were used. The table came from immunoSEQ multiplex PCR; TCRdb's copy has only in-frame clones and leaves some out. Of about 140,000 clones listed, more than 80% are singletons. Trimming at V came to 6 bases and at J to 2 bases, leaving 10 bases not matched to a gene. This CDR3 region has 16 residues. CDR1 and CDR2 (germline): MNHNY, SVGAGI (reference sequence). Input material: PBMCs. V gene TRBV6-6 combines with J gene TRBJ1-2; 9 bases agree with TRBD1. This clonotype was sampled from a woman in her thirties or forties in good health and CMV-seropositive. The CDR3 DNA sequence: TGTGCCAGCAGCCCAATGCCGGGACAGGGCAACTATGGCTACACCTTC. Translated, it gives CASSPMPGQGNYGYTF.